This is a list of T cell receptor beta chains from one sample in a study of T cells in Graves' hyperthyroidism and ophthalmopathy. From the multiplex PCR reads, TCRdb called clonotypes with MiXCR, one entry per CDR3 protein. The table records about 420,000 distinct CDR3 sequences, approximately 14% of them present only once. Sequencing used blood. The receptors shown here come from a woman aged 18-29 years with Graves' hyperthyroidism. The CDR3 runs from the conserved cysteine through the conserved F or W. Each record gives: J gene, clone size, D gene, V gene, CDR3 protein, CDR3 DNA. D genes are given only for firm matches. Clone sizes are given selectively: once, few, many, or a class where the clone is expanded.

j_call: TRBJ2-4; clone_size: many; d_call: .; v_call: TRBV18; cdr3_aa: CASATQQLLAKNIQYF; cdr3_nt: TGTGCCAGCGCGACTCAGCAACTTCTAGCCAAAAACATTCAGTACTTC
j_call: TRBJ1-2; clone_size: .; d_call: .; v_call: TRBV24-1; cdr3_aa: CATSAPEQGTHYGYTF; cdr3_nt: TGTGCCACCAGTGCCCCTGAACAGGGCACCCACTATGGCTACACCTTC
j_call: TRBJ2-1; clone_size: many; d_call: .; v_call: TRBV12-3/TRBV12-4; cdr3_aa: CASSPGGKTREQFF; cdr3_nt: TGTGCCAGCAGTCCCGGTGGTAAAACCCGAGAGCAGTTCTTC
j_call: TRBJ2-5; clone_size: many; d_call: .; v_call: TRBV20-1; cdr3_aa: CSARVGGETQYF; cdr3_nt: TGCAGTGCTAGAGTAGGAGGGGAGACCCAGTACTTC
j_call: TRBJ1-2; clone_size: many; d_call: .; v_call: TRBV2; cdr3_aa: CASDQTYGYTF; cdr3_nt: TGTGCCAGCGATCAGACATATGGCTACACCTTC
j_call: TRBJ2-7; clone_size: many; d_call: TRBD2; v_call: TRBV7-8; cdr3_aa: CASSSLTSSGHEQYF; cdr3_nt: TGTGCCAGCAGCTCTTTGACTAGCTCAGGGCACGAGCAGTACTTC
j_call: TRBJ1-2; clone_size: .; d_call: .; v_call: TRBV14; cdr3_aa: CASSQRTASNYGYTF; cdr3_nt: TGTGCCAGCAGCCAAAGGACAGCTTCTAACTATGGCTACACCTTC
j_call: TRBJ2-1; clone_size: few; d_call: .; v_call: TRBV10-2; cdr3_aa: CASSDVAAVEQFF; cdr3_nt: TGCGCCAGCAGTGATGTAGCGGCCGTTGAGCAGTTCTTC
j_call: TRBJ2-1; clone_size: few; d_call: .; v_call: TRBV5-1; cdr3_aa: CASSVAGESGLPNEQFF; cdr3_nt: TGTGCCAGCAGCGTAGCCGGGGAGTCGGGGCTGCCGAATGAGCAGTTCTTC
j_call: TRBJ1-1; clone_size: .; d_call: .; v_call: TRBV18; cdr3_aa: CASSPRDYNTEAFF; cdr3_nt: TGTGCCAGCTCACCACGCGACTACAACACTGAAGCTTTCTTT
j_call: TRBJ2-7; clone_size: many; d_call: .; v_call: TRBV7-2; cdr3_aa: CASSVSSYEQYF; cdr3_nt: TGTGCCAGCAGCGTTAGCTCCTACGAGCAGTACTTC
j_call: TRBJ2-3; clone_size: .; d_call: TRBD2; v_call: TRBV4-2; cdr3_aa: CASSQERASGGAVADTQYF; cdr3_nt: TGTGCCAGCAGCCAAGAGCGGGCTAGCGGGGGGGCCGTGGCAGATACGCAGTATTTT
j_call: TRBJ1-1; clone_size: many; d_call: .; v_call: TRBV2; cdr3_aa: CASRHGTALGGAFF; cdr3_nt: TGTGCCAGCAGGCACGGGACGGCACTCGGGGGAGCTTTCTTT
j_call: TRBJ1-6; clone_size: .; d_call: .; v_call: TRBV28; cdr3_aa: CASRRSYNSPLHF; cdr3_nt: TGTGCCAGCAGGAGATCCTATAATTCACCCCTCCACTTT
j_call: TRBJ2-1; clone_size: few; d_call: TRBD2; v_call: TRBV5-1; cdr3_aa: CASSKKTSSNEQFF; cdr3_nt: TGCGCCAGCAGTAAGAAGACTAGCAGCAATGAGCAGTTCTTC
j_call: TRBJ1-5; clone_size: many; d_call: .; v_call: TRBV5-1; cdr3_aa: CASSLAYMGGSNQPQHF; cdr3_nt: TGCGCCAGCAGCTTGGCCTATATGGGTGGGAGCAATCAGCCCCAGCATTTT
j_call: TRBJ2-1; clone_size: .; d_call: TRBD1; v_call: TRBV29-1; cdr3_aa: CSVEEGQGIYEQFF; cdr3_nt: TGCAGCGTTGAAGAGGGACAGGGAATATACGAGCAGTTCTTC
j_call: TRBJ1-1; clone_size: few; d_call: .; v_call: TRBV20-1; cdr3_aa: CSAKLTAGTPNTEAFF; cdr3_nt: TGCAGTGCTAAACTTACGGCTGGGACCCCTAACACTGAAGCTTTCTTT
j_call: TRBJ1-5; clone_size: many; d_call: .; v_call: TRBV2; cdr3_aa: CASCRTQLRNQPQHF; cdr3_nt: TGTGCCAGCTGCAGGACCCAGCTTAGGAATCAGCCCCAGCATTTT
j_call: TRBJ2-3; clone_size: many; d_call: .; v_call: TRBV28; cdr3_aa: CASSFQTQAQYF; cdr3_nt: TGTGCCAGCAGTTTCCAGACCCAGGCGCAGTATTTT
j_call: TRBJ1-1; clone_size: .; d_call: TRBD1; v_call: TRBV5-4; cdr3_aa: CASSPGQGGRSDTEAFF; cdr3_nt: TGTGCCAGCAGCCCCGGTCAGGGGGGTCGGTCGGACACTGAAGCTTTCTTT
j_call: TRBJ2-7; clone_size: .; d_call: .; v_call: TRBV29-1; cdr3_aa: CSVVIGGRDEQYF; cdr3_nt: TGCAGCGTTGTTATTGGGGGCCGGGACGAGCAGTACTTC
j_call: TRBJ2-7; clone_size: many; d_call: TRBD2; v_call: TRBV9; cdr3_aa: CASSATAGLGYEQYF; cdr3_nt: TGTGCCAGCAGCGCAACAGCGGGATTAGGATACGAGCAGTACTTC